These 23 T cell receptor beta chains were sequenced from one sample in a study of T cell repertoires in cytomegalovirus infection. Their specific antigens are unknown. TCRdb ran MiXCR on the reads and lists one entry per CDR3 protein. The table has around 43,000 distinct CDR3 sequences, approximately 22% seen once. The sequenced material came from PBMCs, sequenced either directly or after in vitro stimulation (not recorded which). These receptor sequences come from a human donor in good health (CMV status not recorded). Some clones in this sample may be carry-over from other donors' samples.

At least ten counts were recorded for this clonotype. The chain is built from TRBV12-3 or TRBV12-4 and TRBJ2-6; no reliable D call. V lost 1 base, J lost 2 bases, and 6 bases lay in between. This CDR3 has 15 amino acids. The CDR3 DNA sequence: TGTGCCAGCAGTTTAGAGGTGGCTGGGGCCAACGTCCTGACTTTC. Amino acid sequence: CASSLEVAGANVLTF.

This clonotype was seen ten or more times. The V call is TRBV7-2, the J call TRBJ2-7; D might be TRBD2 (6 bases). V lost 8 bases and J lost 3, with 17 bases in between. There are 14 residues in the CDR3. Germline values: CDR1 SGHTA, CDR2 FQGNSA. This chain's CDR3 is CASANWDSNYEQYF. CDR3 nucleotide sequence: TGTGCCAGCGCAAACTGGGACTCCAACTACGAGCAGTACTTC.

This clonotype was counted at least ten times. This chain links TRBV25-1 with TRBJ1-1; D possibly corresponds to TRBD1 (6 bases). Per the germline V gene, CDR1 is MGHDK and CDR2 is SYGVNS. V was clipped by 5 bases and J by 3 bases, with 7 bases between them. The CDR3 spans 12 residues. DNA of the CDR3: TGTGCCAGCAGTCAGGGGTACACTGAAGCTTTCTTT. It yields the protein CASSQGYTEAFF.

This clonotype was counted at least ten times. The chain carries TRBV7-9 and TRBJ1-2; the match to TRBD1 covers 9 bases. V trimming: 2 bases; J trimming: 8 bases; junction bases outside the gene matches: 6. Germline lookup yields CDR1 SEHNR and CDR2 FQNEAQ (reference sequence). CDR3 length: 14 amino acids. The CDR3 DNA sequence: TGTGCCAGCAGCTTAAGGGACAGGGAAGGAGGCTACACCTTC. It codes for CASSLRDREGGYTF.

This clonotype was seen only a few times. The rearrangement links TRBV12-3 or TRBV12-4 to TRBJ2-5; D might be TRBD1 (6 bases). The CDR3 spans 14 residues. Between the trimmed V and J ends, which lost 5 bases and 5 bases, there was a span of 15 bases. The DNA for the CDR3 is TGTGCCAGCAGTGCTTCAGGGGTCGGCGAGACCCAGTACTTC. It translates to CASSASGVGETQYF.

This clonotype was counted only a few times. The chain employs TRBV12-3 or TRBV12-4 and TRBJ1-5; the D is unclear. This CDR3 comprises 12 residues. Trimming shortened V by 5 bases and J by 3 bases, and 5 bases separated the two germline ends. CDR3 loop: CASSPDNQPQHF. The CDR3 DNA reads as TGTGCCAGCAGTCCGGACAATCAGCCCCAGCATTTT.

In this sample, this clonotype turned up a few times. V is TRBV6-6 and J is TRBJ2-1; TRBD2 agrees at 11 bases. J was trimmed by 10 bases and V by 6 bases; bases with no gene match: 11. Germline CDR1 is MNHNY and CDR2 is SVGAGI (reference sequence). There are 15 residues in the CDR3. The CDR3 here is CASRELAGGGSEQFF. Written as DNA, the CDR3 is TGTGCCAGCAGGGAGCTAGCGGGGGGAGGTTCCGAGCAGTTCTTC.

This clonotype was seen only a few times. This rearrangement joins TRBV12-3 or TRBV12-4 to TRBJ2-5, with 11 bases identical to TRBD2. Germline trimming cut 8 bases from V and 2 bases from J; bases unmatched to any gene: 7. The CDR3 is made up of 15 amino acids. The CDR3 DNA reads as TGTGCCAGCTTCAATAGCGGGAGGGGTCAAGAGACCCAGTACTTC. Translated, it gives CASFNSGRGQETQYF.

The table lists this clonotype with many counts. The chain recombines TRBV7-9 with TRBJ1-3; TRBD1 is a possible D gene (6 bases). V was shortened by 5 bases and J by 4 bases, with 15 bases between the two germline ends. The germline gives CDR1 SEHNR, CDR2 FQNEAQ (reference sequence). This CDR3 spans 15 amino acids. The CDR3 sequence: CASSLTGTYGNTIYF. The CDR3 DNA is TGTGCCAGCAGCCTAACCGGGACATACGGAAACACCATATATTTT. Supplemented by reference TRBV7-9 and TRBJ1-3, the full variable domain reads DTGVSQNPRHKITKRGQNVTFRCDPISEHNRLYWYRQTLGQGPEFLTYFQNEAQLEKSRLLSDRFSAERPKGSFSTLEIQRTEQGDSAMYLCASSLTGTYGNTIYFGEGSWLTVV.

This clonotype was recorded many times. The chain joins TRBV7-8 to TRBJ2-7; D ambiguous. Germline V gene sequence: CDR1 SGHVS, CDR2 FQNEAQ. The V and J ends lost 2 bases and 2 bases respectively, with 10 bases between them. CDR3 size: 14 residues. The CDR3, as DNA: TGTGCCAGCAGCTTATTTGGCAGCACCTACGAGCAGTACTTC. Protein: CASSLFGSTYEQYF.

This clonotype was seen ten or more times. This sequence joins TRBV7-2 and TRBJ2-7; 11 nucleotides match TRBD2. Germline trimming cut 0 bases from V and 5 bases from J; bases unmatched to any gene: 6. The CDR3 totals 16 residues. The V gene's germline CDR1 is SGHTA and CDR2 FQGNSA. The CDR3 region has the DNA TGTGCCAGCAGCTTAGCCCCGACTAGCGGGATCCACGAGCAGTACTTC. It specifies CASSLAPTSGIHEQYF. Complete variable domain (other parts from reference TRBV7-2 and TRBJ2-7): GAGVSQSPSNKVTEKGKDVELRCDPISGHTALYWYRQSLGQGLEFLIYFQGNSAPDKSGLPSDRFSAERTGGSVSTLTIQRTQQEDSAVYLCASSLAPTSGIHEQYFGPGTRLTVT.

This clonotype was seen ten or more times. This rearrangement joins TRBV6-6 to TRBJ2-7; a weak D match, TRBD2 (5 bases). This CDR3 is 12 amino acids long. The V and J ends lost 10 bases and 4 bases respectively, with 14 bases between them. In germline, CDR1 is MNHNY, CDR2 SVGAGI (reference sequence). The chain's CDR3 is CATIGDNYEQYF. CDR3 nucleotide sequence: TGTGCCACCATCGGGGATAATTACGAGCAGTACTTC.

This clonotype showed up many times. This chain uses TRBV7-9 with TRBJ2-7; D is possibly TRBD1 or TRBD2 (6 bases each). CDR1 and CDR2 (germline): SEHNR, FQNEAQ (reference sequence). The CDR3 has 15 amino acids. V lost 5 bases, J lost 6 bases, and 20 bases lay in between. The CDR3, as DNA: TGTGCCAGCAGCCTAGGCCGGGGGCCTTGGGGCGAGCAGTACTTC. Its protein is CASSLGRGPWGEQYF.

This clonotype was found a few times. The J gene is TRBJ1-1, the V gene TRBV10-3; 8 bases are shared with TRBD1. The CDR3 sequence is 15 residues long. Per the germline V gene, CDR1 is ENHRY and CDR2 is SYGVKD. V gave up 2 bases and J gave up 6 bases; unmatched junction bases: 8. DNA for the CDR3: TGTGCCATCAGTGAGGCTCAGGGGGCGAGGGCTGAAGCTTTCTTT. Its translation is CAISEAQGARAEAFF.

The chain couples TRBV7-6 to TRBJ2-1; TRBD2 matches 10 bases. The length of the CDR3 is 15 residues. J lost 3 bases, V lost 2 bases, and 1 base had no gene match. Germline V lookup: CDR1 SGHVS, CDR2 FNYEAQ. CDR3 nucleotide sequence: TGTGCCAGCAGCTTAAGGACTAGCGGCTACAATGAGCAGTTCTTC. It codes for CASSLRTSGYNEQFF.

This clonotype was picked up a small number of times. This sequence joins TRBV12-3 or TRBV12-4 and TRBJ2-1; 11 bases line up with TRBD1. V gave up 0 bases and J gave up 8 bases; unmatched junction bases: 9. The CDR3 is 17 residues long. The chain's CDR3 is CASSLALRTGGIDEQFF. The DNA of the CDR3 is TGTGCCAGCAGTTTAGCGCTTAGGACAGGGGGCATCGATGAGCAGTTCTTC.

This chain connects TRBV4-3 to TRBJ2-4, with D maybe TRBD1 (6 bases). Germline-derived CDR1 and CDR2 are LGHNA and YSLEER. The V and J ends lost 0 bases and 13 bases respectively, with 13 bases between them. The CDR3 runs 13 residues. The CDR3 nucleotides are TGCGCCAGCAGCCAAGAGGTAGGGGGACCCCAGTACTTC. Translated: CASSQEVGGPQYF.

Many counts were recorded for this clonotype. This chain links TRBV7-2 with TRBJ2-1, with TRBD2 matching over 8 bases. V lost 1 base to trimming and J lost 4 bases; unmatched junction nucleotides: 3. This CDR3 comprises 15 residues. In germline, CDR1 is SGHTA, CDR2 FQGNSA. The CDR3 DNA reads as TGTGCCAGCAGCTTAGATCGGGGGGGATACAATGAGCAGTTCTTC. Its protein is CASSLDRGGYNEQFF.

V usage is TRBV28 and J usage is TRBJ1-5, with 10 bases matching TRBD1. CDR1 is MDHEN and CDR2 is SYDVKM in the germline V gene. The CDR3 runs 15 residues. Trimming at V came to 5 bases and at J to 4 bases, leaving 5 bases not matched to a gene. In DNA, the CDR3 is TGTGCCAGCAGTCCCCAGGACAGGGGGAATCAGCCCCAGCATTTT. It specifies CASSPQDRGNQPQHF.

The sample holds many counts of this clonotype. The V gene is TRBV12-3 or TRBV12-4, the J gene TRBJ2-7, with D possibly TRBD1 on 6 matching bases. The CDR3 has 14 residues. The ends were cut back, 6 bases at V and 3 bases at J, with 15 bases in the middle. CDR3 residues: CASSRGDRFYEQYF. CDR3 DNA sequence: TGTGCCAGCAGCCGCGGAGACAGGTTCTACGAGCAGTACTTC.

This clonotype was counted at least ten times. This chain connects TRBV7-6 to TRBJ2-5, with 7 positions matching TRBD2. The CDR3 contains 17 residues. The V segment lost 1 base and the J segment 0 bases; nucleotides outside the gene matches: 8. Germline CDR1 and CDR2: SGHVS and FNYEAQ. CDR3 DNA: TGTGCCAGCAGCTTAGATGGGACTAAAACGTACCAAGAGACCCAGTACTTC. Protein sequence: CASSLDGTKTYQETQYF.

This clonotype was picked up many times. This chain links TRBV13 with TRBJ1-1, with TRBD1 as a possible D gene (5 bases). The germline V and J ends were trimmed by 2 bases and 1 base, with 8 bases remaining between them. Per the germline V gene, CDR1 is PRHDT and CDR2 is FYEKMQ (reference sequence). This CDR3 spans 14 amino acids. The CDR3: CASSLRQTNTEAFF. The DNA of the CDR3 is TGTGCCAGCAGCTTACGACAGACGAACACTGAAGCTTTCTTT.

This clonotype was observed at least ten times. This rearrangement joins TRBV19 to TRBJ2-5; 8 bases match TRBD1. CDR1 LNHDA and CDR2 SQIVND come from the germline V gene (reference sequence). The CDR3 covers 14 residues. CDR3 residues: CAPQGALALGAQYF. The CDR3 DNA sequence: TGTGCACCCCAGGGGGCCCTAGCGCTAGGGGCCCAGTACTTC.